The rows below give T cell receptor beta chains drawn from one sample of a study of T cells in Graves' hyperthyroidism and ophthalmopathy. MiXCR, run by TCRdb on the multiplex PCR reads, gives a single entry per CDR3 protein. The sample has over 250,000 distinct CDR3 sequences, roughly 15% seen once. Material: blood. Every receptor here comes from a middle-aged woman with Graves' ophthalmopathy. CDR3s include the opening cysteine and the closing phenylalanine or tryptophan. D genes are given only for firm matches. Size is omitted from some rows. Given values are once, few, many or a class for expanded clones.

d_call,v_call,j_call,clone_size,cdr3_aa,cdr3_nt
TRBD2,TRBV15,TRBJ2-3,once,CATTKSGSSTDTQYF,TGTGCCACCACGAAGAGCGGGAGTAGCACAGATACGCAGTATTTT
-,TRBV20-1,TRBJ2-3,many,CSAREDSGLAYRTDTQYF,TGCAGTGCTAGAGAGGATAGCGGCCTCGCGTACCGCACAGATACGCAGTATTTT
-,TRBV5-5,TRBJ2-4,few,CASIGGQKVNIQYF,TGTGCCAGCATCGGGGGACAAAAAGTAAACATTCAGTACTTC
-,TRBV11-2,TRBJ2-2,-,CASPRTLAFDTGELFF,TGTGCCAGCCCCAGAACCCTAGCCTTCGACACCGGGGAGCTGTTTTTT
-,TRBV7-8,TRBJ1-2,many,CASSFSAGTNYGYTF,TGTGCCAGCAGTTTTAGCGCAGGGACGAACTATGGCTACACCTTC
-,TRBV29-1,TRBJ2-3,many,CSVESGGPDTQYF,TGCAGCGTTGAAAGTGGGGGCCCAGATACGCAGTATTTT
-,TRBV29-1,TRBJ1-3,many,CSVEDQGSGNTIYF,TGCAGCGTTGAAGATCAGGGCTCTGGAAACACCATATATTTT
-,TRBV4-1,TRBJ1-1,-,CASSQDGGRSLLGSSAFF,TGCGCCAGCAGCCAAGACGGTGGACGGTCCCTGTTAGGGAGTTCAGCTTTCTTT
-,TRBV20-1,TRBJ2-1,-,CSARGQWGEQFF,TGCAGTGCTAGAGGACAGTGGGGTGAGCAGTTCTTC
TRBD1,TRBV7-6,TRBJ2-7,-,CASSFGAGGYEQYF,TGTGCCAGCAGCTTCGGCGCAGGGGGCTACGAGCAGTACTTC
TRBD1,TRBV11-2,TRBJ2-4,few,CASSLTGGRGNIQYF,TGTGCCAGCAGCTTGACAGGGGGCAGGGGAAACATTCAGTACTTC
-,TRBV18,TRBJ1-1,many,CASSPLHLTGSSQAFF,TGTGCCAGCTCACCACTCCACTTGACAGGCTCGTCACAAGCTTTCTTT
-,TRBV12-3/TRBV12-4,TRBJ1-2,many,CASSGRGLYGYTF,TGTGCCAGCTCTGGGAGGGGACTCTATGGCTACACCTTC
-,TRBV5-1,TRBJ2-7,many,CASSPRKEGTTYEQYF,TGCGCCAGCAGCCCTCGGAAGGAGGGGACAACCTACGAGCAGTACTTC
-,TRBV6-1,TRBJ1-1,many,CASSDRPMNTEAFF,TGTGCCAGCAGTGATCGTCCGATGAACACTGAAGCTTTCTTT
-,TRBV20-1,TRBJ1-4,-,CSARDGAPNEKLFF,TGCAGTGCTAGAGACGGCGCTCCTAATGAAAAACTGTTTTTT
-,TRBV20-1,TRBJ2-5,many,CSASELGQPQETQYF,TGCAGTGCTAGCGAGCTAGGACAACCCCAAGAGACCCAGTACTTC
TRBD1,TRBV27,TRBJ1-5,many,CASSVTGTGNQPQHF,TGTGCCAGCAGTGTAACCGGGACAGGGAATCAGCCCCAGCATTTT
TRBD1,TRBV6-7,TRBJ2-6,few,CASSYSRRGGILDRGHGANVLTF,TGTGCCAGCAGTTACTCGAGGAGAGGGGGAATATTGGACAGGGGGCATGGGGCCAACGTCCTGACTTTC
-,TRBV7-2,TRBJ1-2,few,CASSLPGADGGGYTF,TGTGCCAGCAGCTTACCAGGGGCCGACGGGGGTGGCTACACCTTC
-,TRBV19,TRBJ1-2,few,CASRDRAHYGYTF,TGTGCCAGTCGAGATCGGGCCCACTATGGCTACACCTTC
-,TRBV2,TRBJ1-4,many,CASRETLSKSEKLFF,TGTGCCAGCCGGGAGACCCTGTCGAAAAGTGAAAAACTGTTTTTT
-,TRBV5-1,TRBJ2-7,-,CASSLATPRGTNFYEQYF,TGCGCCAGCAGCTTGGCGACGCCAAGAGGGACCAATTTCTACGAGCAGTACTTC
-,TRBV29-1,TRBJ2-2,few,CSVESKISNTGELFF,TGCAGCGTTGAAAGTAAAATATCGAACACCGGGGAGCTGTTTTTT
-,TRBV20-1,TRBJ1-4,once,CSASKATEKLFF,TGCAGTGCTAGTAAAGCGACAGAGAAACTGTTTTTT
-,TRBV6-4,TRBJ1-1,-,CASRFKGGTEAFF,TGTGCCAGCAGATTTAAGGGGGGCACTGAAGCTTTCTTT
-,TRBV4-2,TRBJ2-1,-,CASSQGPNNEQFF,TGTGCCAGCAGCCAGGGACCGAACAATGAGCAGTTCTTC
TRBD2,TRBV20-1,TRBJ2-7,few,CSANLAGVPEQYF,TGCAGTGCTAACCTAGCGGGGGTTCCCGAGCAGTACTTC
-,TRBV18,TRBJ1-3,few,CASSPYGVDSGNTIYF,TGTGCCAGCTCACCTTACGGGGTAGACTCTGGAAACACCATATATTTT
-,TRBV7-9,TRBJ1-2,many,CASSLTLSGLLNYGYTF,TGTGCCAGCAGCTTAACCCTATCTGGCCTCTTAAACTATGGCTACACCTTC
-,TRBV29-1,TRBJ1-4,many,CSVGGSNEKLFF,TGCAGCGTTGGAGGTTCGAATGAAAAACTGTTTTTT
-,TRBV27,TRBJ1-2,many,CASSPQRGGSNYGYTF,TGTGCCAGCAGTCCGCAGCGTGGGGGGTCTAACTATGGCTACACCTTC
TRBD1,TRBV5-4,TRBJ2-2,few,CASSPDRVNTGELFF,TGTGCCAGCAGCCCCGACAGGGTCAACACCGGGGAGCTGTTTTTT
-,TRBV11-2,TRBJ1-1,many,CASSLGSASLNTEAFF,TGTGCCAGCAGCTTAGGTTCGGCCAGCCTGAACACTGAAGCTTTCTTT
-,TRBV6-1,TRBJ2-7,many,CASGWRGDYEQYF,TGTGCCAGTGGTTGGAGGGGAGACTACGAGCAGTACTTC
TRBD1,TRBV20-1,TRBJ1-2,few,CSARNPQGANYGYTF,TGCAGTGCTAGAAACCCCCAGGGGGCGAACTATGGCTACACCTTC
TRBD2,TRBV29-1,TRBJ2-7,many,CSVEGGDSYEQYF,TGCAGCGTTGAGGGAGGGGACTCCTACGAGCAGTACTTC
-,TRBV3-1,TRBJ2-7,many,CASSPPQRTYEQYF,TGTGCCAGCAGCCCACCCCAGCGCACCTACGAGCAGTACTTC
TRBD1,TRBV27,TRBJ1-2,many,CASSYTPRGLDGYTF,TGTGCCAGCAGTTATACTCCCAGGGGGCTTGACGGCTACACCTTC
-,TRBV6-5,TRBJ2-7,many,CASSYSGYRVNEQYF,TGTGCCAGCAGTTACTCAGGTTACAGGGTAAACGAGCAGTACTTC
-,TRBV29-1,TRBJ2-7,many,CSVGGVGEQYF,TGCAGCGTTGGGGGGGTTGGTGAGCAGTACTTC
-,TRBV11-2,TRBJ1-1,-,CASSSGALNTEAFF,TGTGCCAGCAGCTCAGGGGCATTGAACACTGAAGCTTTCTTT
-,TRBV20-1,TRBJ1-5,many,CSARKDSNQPQHF,TGCAGTGCTAGAAAGGATAGCAATCAGCCCCAGCATTTT
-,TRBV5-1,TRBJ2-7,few,CASSLEGLTGLPYEQYF,TGCGCCAGCAGCTTGGAAGGACTGACAGGACTTCCCTACGAGCAGTACTTC
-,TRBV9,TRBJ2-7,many,CASSVGDGTYEQYF,TGTGCCAGCAGCGTGGGGGACGGCACCTACGAGCAGTACTTC
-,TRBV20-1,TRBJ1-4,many,CSASRSAGNEKLFF,TGCAGTGCTAGCCGGTCAGCAGGGAATGAAAAACTGTTTTTT
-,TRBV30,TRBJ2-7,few,CAWSSSTYEQYF,TGTGCCTGGAGTTCCAGCACCTACGAGCAGTACTTC
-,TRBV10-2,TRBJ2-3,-,CASSESGGGGQPQYF,TGCGCCAGCAGTGAGTCGGGGGGGGGGGGCCAGCCCCAGTATTTT
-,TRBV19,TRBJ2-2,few,CASRIAQGGLFF,TGTGCCAGTAGAATAGCCCAGGGAGGGCTGTTTTTT
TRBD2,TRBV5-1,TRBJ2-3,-,CASSLSIAGVDTQYF,TGCGCCAGCAGCTTGTCTATAGCGGGTGTAGATACGCAGTATTTT
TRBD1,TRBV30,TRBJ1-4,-,CAWAGGQREKLFF,TGTGCCTGGGCAGGGGGCCAGAGGGAAAAACTGTTTTTT
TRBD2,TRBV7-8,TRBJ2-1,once,CASSLAIFGAGGDEQFF,TGTGCCAGCAGCTTAGCGATCTTCGGAGCGGGAGGGGATGAGCAGTTCTTC
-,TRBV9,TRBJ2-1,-,CASSVGVESNEQFF,TGTGCCAGCAGTGTGGGGGTAGAGTCGAATGAGCAGTTCTTC
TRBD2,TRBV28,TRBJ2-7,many,CASSRGGRRSYEQYF,TGTGCCAGCAGTCGGGGGGGCCGACGATCCTACGAGCAGTACTTC
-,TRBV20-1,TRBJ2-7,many,CSARVIGLALRSSYEQYF,TGCAGTGCTAGAGTAATTGGTCTAGCTTTGAGGAGCTCCTACGAGCAGTACTTC
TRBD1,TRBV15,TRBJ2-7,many,CATSGGRQGVYEQYF,TGTGCCACCAGCGGGGGACGACAGGGGGTCTACGAGCAGTACTTC
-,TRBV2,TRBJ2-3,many,CANSLQGRNTDTQYF,TGTGCCAACTCTTTACAGGGTAGGAACACAGATACGCAGTATTTT
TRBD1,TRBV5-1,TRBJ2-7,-,CASSFRDRALEQYF,TGCGCCAGCAGCTTCCGGGACAGGGCCCTCGAGCAGTACTTC